A single sample is the source of the 22 T cell receptor beta chains below, sequenced in a study of blood T cell repertoires in COVID-19. Only in-frame clones appear in the TCRdb table, and some are missing; sequencing was by immunoSEQ multiplex PCR. Of about 140,000 clones in the sample, approximately 86% are singletons; the top ten hold under 7%. Sample: peripheral blood. Receptors originate from a human donor in a cohort sampled during active COVID-19.

CDR3 nucleotides: TGCAGCGCCGAAAGGGGCACCTACAATGAGCAGTTCTTC. It specifies CSAERGTYNEQFF. This rearrangement joins TRBV29-1 to TRBJ2-1; perhaps TRBD1 as D (5 bases). Deletions cut 7 bases from V and 2 bases from J, with 12 bases between. The CDR3 has 13 amino acids. In germline, CDR1 is SQVTM, CDR2 ANQGSEA.

This chain joins TRBV11-2 and TRBJ2-7; D is undetermined. This CDR3 comprises 12 residues. V was shortened by 5 bases and J by 7 bases, with 12 bases between the two germline ends. CDR1 and CDR2 from the germline V gene are SGHAT and FQNNGV. CDR3: CASSATSGEQYF. The CDR3 DNA sequence: TGTGCCAGCAGCGCCACCTCCGGGGAGCAGTACTTC.

The rearrangement uses TRBV6-5 and TRBJ1-6; maybe TRBD1 (6 bases). From germline, CDR1 is MNHEY and CDR2 SVGAGI. This CDR3 spans 15 amino acids. With 0 bases removed from V and 9 bases from J, the gap between germline ends came to 12 bases. The DNA for the CDR3 is TGTGCCAGCAGTTACTCACAGGGACGGGGTTCACCCCTCCACTTT. As protein: CASSYSQGRGSPLHF.

This chain joins TRBV19 and TRBJ1-4; 7 bases map to TRBD1. The CDR3 covers 17 residues. Germline V gene lookup returns CDR1 LNHDA and CDR2 SQIVND (reference sequence). Trimming at V came to 4 bases and at J to 0 bases, leaving 8 bases not matched to a gene. The CDR3 DNA is TGTGCCAGTAGTAACACCAACAGGGGCCCAACTAATGAAAAACTGTTTTTT. Its translation is CASSNTNRGPTNEKLFF.

The V and J genes are TRBV24-1 and TRBJ1-5; 7 bases align to TRBD1. This CDR3 region has 17 residues. With V trimmed by 1 base and J by 2 bases, 7 bases remained unmatched. Germline V CDR1 and CDR2: KGHDR, SFDVKD. Here the CDR3 reads CATSDFQQGLGNQPQHF. CDR3 bases: TGTGCCACCAGTGATTTCCAACAGGGGCTTGGCAATCAGCCCCAGCATTTT.

V gene TRBV6-5 combines with J gene TRBJ1-4; tentatively, D is TRBD1 (6 bases). The CDR3 extends over 13 amino acids. The ends were cut back, 6 bases at V and 8 bases at J, with 13 bases in the middle. CDR1 MNHEY and CDR2 SVGAGI come from the germline V gene. The CDR3 DNA is TGTGCCAGCAGCAGACAGGCTCGGGAAAAACTGTTTTTT. This gives the protein CASSRQAREKLFF.

This chain uses TRBV11-1 with TRBJ2-5, with 10 bases aligning to TRBD1. Unmatched junction bases numbered 6, after V lost 4 bases and J lost 4 bases. Germline V CDR1 and CDR2: SGHAT, FQDESV (reference sequence). This CDR3 is 15 amino acids long. CDR3 amino acids: CASSWGTGAGETQYF. CDR3 nucleotide sequence: TGTGCCAGCAGCTGGGGGACAGGGGCGGGAGAGACCCAGTACTTC. Combining the CDR3 with reference TRBV11-1 and TRBJ2-5 gives the whole variable domain EAEVAQSPRYKITEKSQAVAFWCDPISGHATLYWYRQILGQGPELLVQFQDESVVDDSQLPKDRFSAERLKGVDSTLKIQPAELGDSAMYLCASSWGTGAGETQYFGPGTRLLVL.

This clone was seen a handful of times. The chain has TRBV6-1 and TRBJ2-7; maybe TRBD2 (5 bases). V lost 0 bases to trimming and J lost 2 bases, with 8 bases between them. Per germline, CDR1 MNHNS and CDR2 SASEGT. This CDR3 is 14 amino acids long. CDR3 sequence (DNA): TGTGCCAGCAGTGAAGCGGGAGAAGCCTACGAGCAGTACTTC. Translating gives CASSEAGEAYEQYF.

A single count supports this clone. This chain uses TRBV27 with TRBJ1-1; 10 bases are a match to TRBD1. This CDR3 comprises 15 residues. J gave up 2 bases and V 6 bases, and 6 bases lay outside the gene matches. Germline V gene data show CDR1 as MNHEY and CDR2 as SMNVEV (reference sequence). CDR3 nucleotides: TGTGCCAGCAGATGGACAGGGGGTAGAAACACTGAAGCTTTCTTT. Its protein product is CASRWTGGRNTEAFF.

The chain combines TRBV9 with TRBJ1-1; 7 nucleotides line up with TRBD1. From germline, CDR1 is SGDLS and CDR2 YYNGEE. This CDR3 is 15 amino acids long. The trim removed 4 bases at V and 4 bases at J, leaving 10 bases unmatched. The CDR3 spells CASSPFGAGGTEAFF. CDR3 sequence (DNA): TGTGCCAGCAGCCCCTTTGGGGCAGGGGGCACTGAAGCTTTCTTT.

The chain employs TRBV5-4 and TRBJ2-2, with 11 bases matching TRBD2. The germline V gene encodes CDR1 SGHNT and CDR2 YYREEE (reference sequence). The CDR3 sequence is 18 residues long. After removal of 1 base from V and 4 bases from J, the junction contained 9 bases not matched to a gene. In DNA form, the CDR3 reads TGTGCCAGCAGCTTGAGGTCTAGCGGGAGGAGAACCACCGGGGAGCTGTTTTTT. Translating gives CASSLRSSGRRTTGELFF.

The chain combines TRBV28 with TRBJ2-3, with 8 bases lining up with TRBD2. Germline V gene lookup returns CDR1 MDHEN and CDR2 SYDVKM. The CDR3 is made up of 13 amino acids. Trimming removed 5 bases from V and 3 bases from J; junction bases left unmatched: 1. CDR3 bases: TGTGCCAGCAGTCCGGGGGGGACAGATACGCAGTATTTT. This encodes CASSPGGTDTQYF. Using reference TRBV28 and TRBJ2-3 for the parts outside the CDR3, the full variable domain is DVKVTQSSRYLVKRTGEKVFLECVQDMDHENMFWYRQDPGLGLRLIYFSYDVKMKEKGDIPEGYSVSREKKERFSLILESASTNQTSMYLCASSPGGTDTQYFGPGTRLTVL.

V usage is TRBV5-4 and J usage is TRBJ2-1, with 12 positions matching TRBD2. The trim removed 4 bases at V and 4 bases at J, leaving 6 bases unmatched. From germline, CDR1 is SGHNT and CDR2 YYREEE (reference sequence). This CDR3 is 16 amino acids long. The CDR3 sequence is CASSATGTSGYNEQFF. DNA for the CDR3: TGTGCCAGCAGCGCTACCGGGACTAGCGGGTACAATGAGCAGTTCTTC.

The rearrangement joins TRBV18 to TRBJ2-5; tentative D call: TRBD2 (5 bases). The CDR3 has 14 residues. Germline V lookup: CDR1 KGHSH, CDR2 LQKENI. Trimming shortened V by 4 bases and J by 4 bases, and 13 bases separated the two germline ends. This CDR3 is CASSRTGGSETQYF. CDR3 bases: TGTGCCAGCTCACGAACCGGAGGTTCAGAGACCCAGTACTTC. The full variable domain, in which reference TRBV18 and TRBJ2-5 provide the parts outside the CDR3, is NAGVMQNPRHLVRRRGQEARLRCSPMKGHSHVYWYRQLPEEGLKFMVYLQKENIIDESGMPKERFSAEFPKEGPSILRIQQVVRGDSAAYFCASSRTGGSETQYFGPGTRLLVL.

This clone was seen once. The chain joins TRBV4-2 to TRBJ2-7, with D possibly TRBD2 on 5 matching bases. The CDR3 loop spans 14 amino acids. The V end lost 3 bases, the J end lost 7 bases, and 16 bases lay between the germline ends. Germline lookup yields CDR1 LGHNA and CDR2 YNFKEQ. CDR3 in amino acids: CASSHADLLGEQYF. DNA for the CDR3: TGTGCCAGCAGCCACGCGGACTTGCTGGGTGAGCAGTACTTC.

The V call is TRBV13, the J call TRBJ1-3, with 7 bases identical to TRBD1. The CDR3 runs 16 residues. With V trimmed by 6 bases and J by 1 base, 9 bases remained unmatched. Germline V gene lookup returns CDR1 PRHDT and CDR2 FYEKMQ (reference sequence). In DNA form, the CDR3 reads TGTGCCAGCAGATCTGACAGGGTGGGTTCTGGAAACACCATATATTTT. Translated: CASRSDRVGSGNTIYF. The complete variable domain, with remaining parts taken from reference TRBV13 and TRBJ1-3, reads AAGVIQSPRHLIKEKRETATLKCYPIPRHDTVYWYQQGPGQDPQFLISFYEKMQSDKGSIPDRFSAQQFSDYHSELNMSSLELGDSALYFCASRSDRVGSGNTIYFGEGSWLTVV.

The chain employs TRBV28 and TRBJ2-2; 7 bases line up with TRBD2. This CDR3 region has 13 residues. Unmatched junction bases numbered 5, after V lost 7 bases and J lost 6 bases. Looked up from germline, CDR1 is MDHEN and CDR2 is SYDVKM. The CDR3 nucleotides are TGTGCCAGCAATCCTCGGGAGGCCGGGGAGCTGTTTTTT. It codes for CASNPREAGELFF.

The gene calls are TRBV5-6 and TRBJ2-7; 9 nucleotides agree with TRBD1. The V gene end was trimmed by 4 bases and the J gene end by 5 bases; junction bases not matched to a gene: 10. This CDR3 is built from 15 residues. Looked up from germline, CDR1 is SGHDT and CDR2 is YYEEEE. In DNA, the CDR3 is TGTGCCAGCAGCCGCCGGGACAGGGTGTGTCACGAGCAGTACTTC. This translates into CASSRRDRVCHEQYF.

V and J are TRBV2 and TRBJ1-6; the match to TRBD1 covers 9 bases. V trimming: 8 bases; J trimming: 0 bases; junction bases outside the gene matches: 2. CDR1 is SNHLY, CDR2 FYNNEI, per germline. The CDR3 spans 15 residues. For the CDR3, the DNA is TGTGCCAGCGGACAGGGGAGCTCCTATAATTCACCCCTCCACTTT. Amino acid sequence: CASGQGSSYNSPLHF. Using reference TRBV2 and TRBJ1-6 for the parts outside the CDR3, the full variable domain is EPEVTQTPSHQVTQMGQEVILRCVPISNHLYFYWYRQILGQKVEFLVSFYNNEISEKSEIFDDQFSVERPDGSNFTLKIRSTKLEDSAMYFCASGQGSSYNSPLHFGNGTRLTVT.

This clone was found a few times. V usage is TRBV7-9 and J usage is TRBJ1-5; D may be TRBD1 (5 bases). The germline CDR1 and CDR2 sequences are SEHNR and FQNEAQ (reference sequence). The CDR3 is 13 residues long. V lost 2 bases, J lost 5 bases, and 7 bases lay in between. The CDR3 DNA follows: TGTGCCAGCAGCTTACAAGGGGATCAGCCCCAGCATTTT. Translation: CASSLQGDQPQHF.

This clone was counted a few times. The CDR3 is CASSLGGGVHEQYF. The DNA for the CDR3 is TGTGCCAGCAGCTTAGGCGGGGGCGTTCACGAGCAGTACTTC. The J gene is TRBJ2-7, the V gene TRBV11-2; tentatively, D is TRBD2 (7 bases). Germline values: CDR1 SGHAT, CDR2 FQNNGV. Trimming removed 1 base from V and 5 bases from J, with 12 bases in between. The CDR3 has 14 residues. The entire variable domain, with the rest obtained from reference TRBV11-2 and TRBJ2-7, is as follows: EAGVAQSPRYKIIEKRQSVAFWCNPISGHATLYWYQQILGQGPKLLIQFQNNGVVDDSQLPKDRFSAERLKGVDSTLKIQPAKLEDSAVYLCASSLGGGVHEQYFGPGTRLTVT.

J is TRBJ1-6 and V is TRBV6-1; 7 positions agree with TRBD1. Germline V gene lookup returns CDR1 MNHNS and CDR2 SASEGT. J lost 3 bases, V lost 2 bases, and 13 bases had no gene match. CDR3 length equals 19 residues. This chain's CDR3 is CASSEWSVARQGYNSPLHF. CDR3 DNA: TGTGCCAGCAGTGAATGGTCCGTGGCCCGACAGGGCTATAATTCACCCCTCCACTTT.